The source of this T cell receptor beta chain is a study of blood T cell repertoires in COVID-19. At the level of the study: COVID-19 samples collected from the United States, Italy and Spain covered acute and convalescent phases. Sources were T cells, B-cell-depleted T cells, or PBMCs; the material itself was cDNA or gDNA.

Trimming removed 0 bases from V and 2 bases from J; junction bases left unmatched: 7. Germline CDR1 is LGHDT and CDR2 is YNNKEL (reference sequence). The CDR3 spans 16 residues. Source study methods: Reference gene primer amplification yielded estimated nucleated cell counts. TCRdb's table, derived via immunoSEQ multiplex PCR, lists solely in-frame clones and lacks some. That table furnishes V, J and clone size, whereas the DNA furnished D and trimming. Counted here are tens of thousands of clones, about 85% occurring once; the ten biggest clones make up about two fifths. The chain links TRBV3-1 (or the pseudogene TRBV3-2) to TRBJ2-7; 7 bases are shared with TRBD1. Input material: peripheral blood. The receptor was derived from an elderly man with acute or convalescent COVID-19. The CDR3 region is CASSQDRWTGAYEQYF. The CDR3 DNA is TGTGCCAGCAGCCAAGATCGCTGGACAGGAGCCTACGAGCAGTACTTC.